In this sample, the clone carrying this T cell receptor beta chain turned up a few times. Indicated time point: blood 2 weeks post-SBRT. Treatment specified: 15 Gy SBRT to primary tumor, nephrectomy 4 weeks later. Germline CDR1 MGHRA, CDR2 YSYEKL. V lost 1 base, J lost 4 bases, and 11 bases stayed unmatched. The CDR3 is 17 amino acids. This sample was taken from a study of radiation and T cells in renal cell carcinoma. Study summary: Nephrectomy followed 15 Gy stereotactic body radiation by 4 weeks.

TCRdb's copy holds only in-frame clones and misses some; the assay was immunoSEQ multiplex PCR. The sample has 120,000 or so clones, around 80% seen once. The gene calls are TRBV4-1 and TRBJ1-2, with 8 bases matching TRBD1. Sequencing used blood, obtained from a patient whose treatment included radiotherapy and nephrectomy. This clonotype was sampled from a man aged 50-60 years with renal cell carcinoma. The CDR3 sequence: CASSQVGRRQGIYGYTF. CDR3 in DNA: TGCGCCAGCAGCCAAGTAGGGAGGAGACAGGGGATCTATGGCTACACCTTC.